One and the same sample provided the 26 T cell receptor beta chains below, sequenced in a study of T-cell memory formation after mild COVID-19. Each CDR3 protein gets one entry after TCRdb re-called the 5' RACE reads with MiXCR. The profile shows about 400,000 distinct CDR3 sequences, approximately 24% of them singletons. Sequenced sample: PBMCs or a T cell subset sorted from them (not recorded which). The receptors were sampled from an adult woman who had mild COVID-19 (a few samples of this study predate the infection). Cell type and time point are not known.

This clonotype was observed a few times. The chain carries TRBV10-3 and TRBJ1-1, with TRBD1 identical over 10 bases. Germline lookup yields CDR1 ENHRY and CDR2 SYGVKD. The CDR3 loop spans 14 amino acids. The V segment lost 4 bases and the J segment 1 base; nucleotides outside the gene matches: 0. The CDR3 DNA sequence: TGTGCCATCAGTGGGGACAGGGGGAACACTGAAGCTTTCTTT. It yields the protein CAISGDRGNTEAFF.

This chain links TRBV7-9 with TRBJ1-2, with D unresolved. Germline V gene lookup returns CDR1 SEHNR and CDR2 FQNEAQ (reference sequence). The CDR3 has 14 residues. V lost 3 bases, J lost 7 bases, and 15 bases lay in between. CDR3 sequence (DNA): TGTGCCAGCAGCTTGAGAGGGTCCTCTTTTGGCTACACCTTC. Protein sequence: CASSLRGSSFGYTF.

This clonotype has only a few counts. This CDR3 is CASSPRAVRRMNTGELFF. CDR3 nucleotide sequence: TGTGCCAGCAGTCCCAGGGCCGTACGGCGGATGAACACCGGGGAGCTGTTTTTT. This rearrangement joins TRBV12-3 or TRBV12-4 to TRBJ2-2; a weak D match, TRBD1 (5 bases). Trimming took off 5 bases at V and 1 base at J, with 20 bases between the two ends. This CDR3 has 18 residues.

This chain joins TRBV12-3 or TRBV12-4 and TRBJ1-5; no clear D gene. V dropped 6 bases and J dropped 6 bases, with 18 bases sitting between them. CDR3 length: 15 amino acids. Here the CDR3 reads CASSPGEWYGQPQHF. The CDR3 region has the DNA TGTGCCAGCAGCCCCGGGGAGTGGTACGGTCAGCCCCAGCATTTT.

This clonotype was detected ten times or more. The chain links TRBV5-1 to TRBJ1-2, with 7 bases identical to TRBD1. V shed 4 bases, J shed 4 bases, and the junction held 4 bases outside the gene matches. This CDR3 spans 13 amino acids. Germline-derived CDR1 and CDR2 are SGHRS and YFSETQ. CDR3 sequence reads: CASSPDRSYGYTF. For the CDR3, the DNA is TGCGCCAGCAGCCCGGACAGGAGCTATGGCTACACCTTC.

This clonotype was seen a handful of times. The chain carries TRBV12-3 or TRBV12-4 and TRBJ1-1; unclear D gene. The V and J ends lost 3 bases and 5 bases respectively, with 13 bases between them. CDR3 length equals 14 residues. CDR3 DNA: TGTGCCAGCAGTTTTAGTTGGCGTGAGACTGAAGCTTTCTTT. It codes for CASSFSWRETEAFF.

The genes are TRBV3-1 and TRBJ2-1, with a tentative D call TRBD2 (6 bases). Germline V lookup: CDR1 LGHDT, CDR2 YNNKEL (reference sequence). The germline V and J ends were trimmed by 5 bases and 7 bases, with 18 bases remaining between them. The CDR3 is made up of 15 amino acids. CDR3 loop: CASSSTLAAGNEQFF. CDR3 nucleotides: TGTGCCAGCAGCTCGACACTCGCCGCGGGGAATGAGCAGTTCTTC.

V usage is TRBV15 and J usage is TRBJ2-5; the D is unclear. Trimming removed 0 bases at V and 1 base at J, with 6 bases between. This CDR3 is 14 amino acids long. Germline CDR1 reads LNHNV; CDR2 reads YYDKDF (reference sequence). The chain's CDR3 is CATSREAGQETQYF. CDR3 nucleotides: TGTGCCACCAGCAGAGAGGCAGGCCAAGAGACCCAGTACTTC.

Points on this clonotype: Compared with germline, one end of the junction differs, possibly owing to a read error. This chain links TRBV11-3 with TRBJ2-3, with D possibly called TRBD1 or TRBD2 (5 bases each). CDR1 is SGHNT and CDR2 is YENEEA in the germline V gene. The CDR3 runs 16 residues. The CDR3 loop reads CASSLEGWGSRDTQYF. In DNA form, the CDR3 reads TGTGCCAGCAGCTTAGAAGGTTGGGGGAGCAGAGATACGCAGTATTTT. Filled out from reference TRBV11-3 and TRBJ2-3, the complete variable domain reads EAGVVQSPRYKIIEKKQPVAFWCNPISGHNTLYWYLQNLGQGPELLIRYENEEAVDDSQLPKDRFSAERLKGVDSTLKIQPAELGDSAVYLCASSLEGWGSRDTQYFGPGTRLTVL.

The J gene is TRBJ2-7, the V gene TRBV20-1; D tentatively reads TRBD1 or TRBD2 (5 bases each). Germline values: CDR1 DFQATT, CDR2 SNEGSKA (reference sequence). The germline V and J ends were trimmed by 0 bases and 6 bases, with 18 bases remaining between them. The CDR3 loop spans 15 amino acids. This chain's CDR3 is CSARDPGPMDGEQYF. CDR3 nucleotides: TGCAGTGCTAGAGATCCGGGACCAATGGATGGCGAGCAGTACTTC.

The chain combines TRBV4-3 with TRBJ2-7; 9 nucleotides align to TRBD2. J was trimmed by 3 bases and V by 0 bases; bases with no gene match: 6. In germline, CDR1 is LGHNA, CDR2 YSLEER. This CDR3 has 16 residues. For the CDR3, the DNA is TGCGCCAGCAGCCAAGATAGGACTAGCGTGGACTACGAGCAGTACTTC. Encoded protein: CASSQDRTSVDYEQYF.

This chain uses TRBV29-1 with TRBJ2-1, with a possible D match to TRBD2 (6 bases). V was shortened by 4 bases and J by 10 bases, with 14 bases between the two germline ends. The CDR3 consists of 12 residues. Germline assignment: CDR1 SQVTM and CDR2 ANQGSEA. As DNA, the CDR3 is TGCAGCGTTGTTCATGTTCGGGGGGAGCAGTTCTTC. Protein sequence: CSVVHVRGEQFF.

This clonotype has a handful of counts. The J gene is TRBJ2-1, the V gene TRBV7-2; D gene unclear. The germline V and J ends were trimmed by 1 base and 8 bases, with 6 bases remaining between them. CDR1 SGHTA and CDR2 FQGNSA come from the germline V gene. The CDR3 length is 12 residues. CDR3 region: CASSLGTYEQFF. The CDR3 DNA reads as TGTGCCAGCAGCTTAGGGACCTATGAGCAGTTCTTC.

The chain couples TRBV7-9 to TRBJ2-1; D perhaps matches TRBD2 (5 bases). The length of the CDR3 is 15 residues. Looked up from germline, CDR1 is SEHNR and CDR2 is FQNEAQ (reference sequence). Trimming cost V 0 bases and J 9 bases, with 15 bases left between them. This CDR3 reads CASSLARRGSPEQFF. The CDR3 region has the DNA TGTGCCAGCAGCTTAGCCCGTCGTGGGAGCCCTGAGCAGTTCTTC.

This chain links TRBV27 with TRBJ1-4, with D hard to call. In germline, CDR1 is MNHEY, CDR2 SMNVEV (reference sequence). CDR3 length equals 16 residues. V lost 6 bases to trimming and J lost 5 bases, with 19 bases between them. This CDR3 is CASSLYSSGLNEKLFF. In DNA, the CDR3 is TGTGCCAGCAGCCTATACTCCAGCGGTCTAAATGAAAAACTGTTTTTT. Together with reference TRBV27 and TRBJ1-4, the CDR3 gives the full variable domain: EAQVTQNPRYLITVTGKKLTVTCSQNMNHEYMSWYRQDPGLGLRQIYYSMNVEVTDKGDVPEGYKVSRKEKRNFPLILESPSPNQTSLYFCASSLYSSGLNEKLFFGSGTQLSVL.

The chain joins TRBV9 to TRBJ1-6, with D possibly matching TRBD1 (5 bases). This CDR3 is 17 amino acids long. Per germline, CDR1 SGDLS and CDR2 YYNGEE. Trimming cost V 0 bases and J 6 bases, with 16 bases left between them. Here the CDR3 reads CASSVVDSHLTNSPLHF. CDR3 nucleotide sequence: TGTGCCAGCAGCGTAGTCGACAGCCATCTAACTAATTCACCCCTCCACTTT. The full variable domain, with the rest looked up from reference TRBV9 and TRBJ1-6, is DSGVTQTPKHLITATGQRVTLRCSPRSGDLSVYWYQQSLDQGLQFLIQYYNGEERAKGNILERFSAQQFPDLHSELNLSSLELGDSALYFCASSVVDSHLTNSPLHFGNGTRLTVT.

V and J are TRBV10-3 and TRBJ1-1; D unclear. Germline values: CDR1 ENHRY, CDR2 SYGVKD. This CDR3 has 12 residues. Between the trimmed V and J ends, which lost 2 bases and 7 bases, there was a span of 8 bases. The CDR3 bases are TGTGCCATCAGTGAGATGGAAGATGAAGCTTTCTTT. Its translation is CAISEMEDEAFF.

This clonotype was observed at least ten times. The J gene is TRBJ2-1, the V gene TRBV12-3 or TRBV12-4, with 8 nucleotides matching TRBD2. CDR3 length equals 16 residues. The V segment lost 6 bases and the J segment 8 bases; nucleotides outside the gene matches: 15. CDR3 nucleotides: TGTGCCAGCAGCATAGCAGGGCGGGGGGCGCGGGATGAGCAGTTCTTC. Its translation: CASSIAGRGARDEQFF.

The chain has TRBV7-9 and TRBJ2-5; no definite D call. CDR1 and CDR2 (germline): SEHNR, FQNEAQ (reference sequence). V lost 7 bases, J lost 1 base, and 10 bases lay in between. CDR3 size: 13 residues. The CDR3 loop is CASIPGSQETQYF. CDR3 DNA sequence: TGTGCCAGCATCCCGGGTAGCCAAGAGACCCAGTACTTC.

V and J are TRBV14 and TRBJ2-7; D may be TRBD2 (6 bases). Trimming shortened V by 5 bases and J by 4 bases, and 15 bases separated the two germline ends. Germline V gene data show CDR1 as SGHDN and CDR2 as FVKESK. The CDR3 length is 14 residues. The chain's CDR3 is CASSAGLGVYEQYF. The CDR3 region has the DNA TGTGCCAGCAGCGCGGGACTTGGGGTTTACGAGCAGTACTTC.

This clonotype was counted at least ten times. One base away lies a much larger clone, so this may be a sequencing read error. The chain combines TRBV7-6 with TRBJ2-1, with 9 bases identical to TRBD2. The CDR3 consists of 15 residues. V lost 1 base and J lost 5; bases outside the gene matches: 3. Germline V gene lookup returns CDR1 SGHVS and CDR2 FNYEAQ. The CDR3 reads CASSLGGRADNEQFF. The CDR3 DNA reads TGTGCCAGCAGCTTAGGCGGGAGGGCCGACAATGAGCAGTTCTTC.

This clonotype is a singleton in its sample. The chain is built from TRBV25-1 and TRBJ2-7, with D hard to call. The length of the CDR3 is 15 residues. V lost 2 bases and J 5 bases, leaving 16 bases between the germline ends. Germline V gives CDR1 MGHDK, CDR2 SYGVNS. Here the CDR3 DNA reads TGTGCCAGCAGTGAAGGGTGGCGGAAGGCCAACGAGCAGTACTTC. Translation: CASSEGWRKANEQYF.

V gene TRBV21-1 combines with J gene TRBJ2-1; the table names TRBD2, a call not compared with the DNA. TRBV21-1 has pseudogene status. The CDR3 length is 13 residues. The CDR3, as DNA: TGTGCCCCCACCCGGGGGGCCGCAATGAAGCAGTTCTTC. Translation gives CAPTRGAAMKQFF.

This clonotype has a single count. J is TRBJ2-5 and V is TRBV27; TRBD1 matches 8 bases. CDR1 MNHEY and CDR2 SMNVEV come from the germline V gene (reference sequence). The CDR3 runs to 15 residues. Trimming cost V 8 bases and J 4 bases; bases outside gene matches: 12. In nucleotides, the CDR3 is TGTGCCAGCGCTGACAGGGGCGTTCCGATAGAGACCCAGTACTTC. Translation: CASADRGVPIETQYF.

This clonotype was counted between two and nine times. V and J are TRBV12-3 or TRBV12-4 and TRBJ1-1, with D tentatively TRBD1 (6 bases). The CDR3 sequence is 13 residues long. The V end lost 6 bases, the J end lost 3 bases, and 11 bases lay between the germline ends. CDR3 coding DNA: TGTGCCAGCAGGGTTACAGGGTACACTGAAGCTTTCTTT. Its translation: CASRVTGYTEAFF.

With respect to this clonotype: Its ends do not fully match the called genes, so a read error is possible. The chain combines TRBV25-1 with TRBJ1-1, with D perhaps TRBD1 (5 bases). Germline CDR1 reads MGHDK; CDR2 reads SYGVNS. This CDR3 has 14 amino acids. The CDR3 sequence is CASSEYGGMHLLVF. The CDR3 coding sequence is TGTGCCAGCAGTGAATATGGGGGAATGCACCTTCTCGTCTTT. The variable domain in full, completed from reference TRBV25-1 and TRBJ1-1, reads EADIYQTPRYLVIGTGKKITLECSQTMGHDKMYWYQQDPGMELHLIHYSYGVNSTEKGDLSSESTVSRIRTEHFPLTLESARPSHTSQYLCASSEYGGMHLLVFGQGTRLTVV.